This entry lists 10 T cell receptor beta chains sequenced from one sample in a study of blood T cell repertoires in COVID-19. The repertoire was sequenced with immunoSEQ multiplex PCR; TCRdb's copy has only in-frame clones and lacks some. The top ten clones hold 10% of a sample with 60,000 or so clones, roughly nine tenths of them seen once. Sequencing was performed on peripheral blood. All receptors derive from a human donor with acute or convalescent COVID-19. The donor label of this sample is uncertain.

The rearrangement joins TRBV3-1 (or the pseudogene TRBV3-2) to TRBJ2-1, with 7 bases fitting TRBD2. Per the germline V gene, CDR1 is LGHDT and CDR2 is YNNKEL (reference sequence). J lost 1 base, V lost 1 base, and 7 bases had no gene match. CDR3 length: 17 residues. For the CDR3, the DNA is TGTGCCAGCAGCCAAGTATCGGGGAGGGGTTCCTACAATGAGCAGTTCTTC. Encoded protein: CASSQVSGRGSYNEQFF.

The V gene is TRBV19, the J gene TRBJ2-1, with D perhaps TRBD1 (6 bases). V was clipped by 5 bases and J by 6 bases, with 20 bases between them. The V gene's germline CDR1 is LNHDA and CDR2 SQIVND (reference sequence). The CDR3 is made up of 16 amino acids. As DNA, the CDR3 is TGTGCCAGTAGTGCAAGGGACAAGACTTTGGGCAATGAGCAGTTCTTC. Translation gives CASSARDKTLGNEQFF.

The chain recombines TRBV5-8 with TRBJ1-2; 10 nucleotides agree with TRBD1. V dropped 4 bases and J dropped 6; count of bases not matched to a gene: 6. Germline lookup yields CDR1 SGHTS and CDR2 YDEGEE. The CDR3 sequence is 14 residues long. Here the CDR3 reads CASSIGQGGDGYTF. In nucleotides, the CDR3 is TGTGCCAGCAGCATCGGACAGGGGGGGGATGGCTACACCTTC.

The V gene is TRBV29-1, the J gene TRBJ2-3; TRBD2 aligns across 8 bases. V trimming: 7 bases; J trimming: 0 bases; junction bases outside the gene matches: 12. The CDR3 contains 16 residues. The germline gives CDR1 SQVTM, CDR2 ANQGSEA. The CDR3 DNA reads as TGCAGCGCCCACAGCAAGCGGGGGATAAGCACAGATACGCAGTATTTT. Protein sequence: CSAHSKRGISTDTQYF.

The V call is TRBV19, the J call TRBJ2-4; perhaps TRBD2 as D (5 bases). Germline V gives CDR1 LNHDA, CDR2 SQIVND (reference sequence). This CDR3 has 15 amino acids. The V gene lost 3 bases and the J gene lost 6 bases, with 15 bases spanning the gap. The CDR3 protein is CASSIPGNGRNIQYF. For the CDR3, the DNA is TGTGCCAGTAGTATCCCCGGGAATGGGAGAAACATTCAGTACTTC.

This clone appeared a single time. The chain uses TRBV4-1 and TRBJ2-1, with D possibly TRBD2 on 7 matching bases. Per germline, CDR1 MGHRA and CDR2 YSYEKL. CDR3 length: 17 amino acids. With 5 bases removed from V and 8 bases from J, the gap between germline ends came to 25 bases. CDR3 coding DNA: TGCGCCAGCAGCAGCCACCCAGGGGCGGGGGTCTTGGATGAGCAGTTCTTC. Residues: CASSSHPGAGVLDEQFF.

This rearrangement joins TRBV5-4 to TRBJ2-4; a weak D match, TRBD1 (5 bases). Trimming took 1 base from V and 0 from J, leaving 11 bases between them. The CDR3 sequence is 16 residues long. CDR1 is SGHNT, CDR2 YYREEE, per germline (reference sequence). The CDR3: CASSLSKGLAKNIQYF. Written as DNA, the CDR3 is TGTGCCAGCAGCTTGTCCAAGGGGCTAGCCAAAAACATTCAGTACTTC.

The chain recombines TRBV6-1 with TRBJ1-2; no clear D. CDR1 and CDR2 (germline): MNHNS, SASEGT. Trimming stripped 3 bases from V and 1 base from J, with 18 bases between. The CDR3 contains 17 residues. The CDR3 DNA is TGTGCCAGCAGTGACGTAGTGTCTCCGGGTATTAACTATGGCTACACCTTC. The encoded protein is CASSDVVSPGINYGYTF.

The chain has TRBV20-1 and TRBJ2-1, with 8 bases that match TRBD2. The CDR3 contains 14 residues. The germline CDR1 and CDR2 sequences are DFQATT and SNEGSKA (reference sequence). Germline trimming cut 3 bases from V and 10 bases from J; bases unmatched to any gene: 11. DNA for the CDR3: TGCAGTGCTAGTCTCGGGGGGGCTCGTTGGGAGCAGTTCTTC. Translating it yields CSASLGGARWEQFF.

The CDR3 coding sequence is TGTGCCAGCAGCTTGTGGCAGGGGGGCAATCAGCCCCAGCATTTT. Translating gives CASSLWQGGNQPQHF. The rearrangement joins TRBV5-6 to TRBJ1-5, with TRBD1 matching 7 bases. After removal of 1 base from V and 2 bases from J, the junction contained 3 bases not matched to a gene. The CDR3 covers 15 residues. Germline V gives CDR1 SGHDT, CDR2 YYEEEE.